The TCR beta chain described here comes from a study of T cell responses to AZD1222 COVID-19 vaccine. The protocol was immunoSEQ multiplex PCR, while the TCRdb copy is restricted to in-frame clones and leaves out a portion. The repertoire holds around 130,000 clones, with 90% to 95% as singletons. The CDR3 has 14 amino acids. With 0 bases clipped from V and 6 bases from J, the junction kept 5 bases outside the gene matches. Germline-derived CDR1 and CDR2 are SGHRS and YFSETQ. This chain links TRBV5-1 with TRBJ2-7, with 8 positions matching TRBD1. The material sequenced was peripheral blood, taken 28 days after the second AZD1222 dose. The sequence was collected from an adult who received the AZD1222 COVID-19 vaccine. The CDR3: CASSLARTGSEQYF. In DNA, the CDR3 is TGCGCCAGCAGCTTGGCTCGGACAGGGTCCGAGCAGTACTTC.